This T cell receptor (beta chain) was documented in a study of molecular identifiers for immune sequencing clone quantification. Study-wide background: Replicate experiments divided RNA from around 20,000 or 100,000 naive CD8 cells into five parts and sequenced four.

This clonotype was seen repeatedly, ten times or more. Its antigen remains unidentified. Study-wide findings and caveats: Clones exceeding 20 RNA copies carried over 99% of effector molecules but under 1% of naive-cell molecules.

Bulk TCR library preparation followed previously described methods with listed TCR primers. TCRdb called the PCR reads again in MiXCR, with one record for every CDR3 protein. The sample lists 88,000 or so distinct CDR3 sequences; over 20% were seen once. Naive CD8 T cells were FACS-sorted by CD8+CD4-CCR7+CD45RA+ markers. The CDR3 runs to 14 residues. CDR1 and CDR2 (germline): GTSNPN, SVGIG (reference sequence). Trimming shortened V by 0 bases and J by 7 bases, and 16 bases separated the two germline ends. This receptor was obtained from a human donor in good health. Some libraries in this study had Jurkat cell RNA spiked in. The chain joins TRBV30 to TRBJ2-7; tentatively, D is TRBD1 (5 bases). Source material: naive CD8+ T cells from blood, with Jurkat cell RNA spiked in. Sample subset: FACS-sorted CD8+CD4-CCR7+CD45RA+ naive T cells. CDR3 residues: CAWSVLGGAGEQYF. The CDR3 DNA is TGTGCCTGGAGTGTGCTTGGTGGGGCTGGTGAGCAGTACTTC.